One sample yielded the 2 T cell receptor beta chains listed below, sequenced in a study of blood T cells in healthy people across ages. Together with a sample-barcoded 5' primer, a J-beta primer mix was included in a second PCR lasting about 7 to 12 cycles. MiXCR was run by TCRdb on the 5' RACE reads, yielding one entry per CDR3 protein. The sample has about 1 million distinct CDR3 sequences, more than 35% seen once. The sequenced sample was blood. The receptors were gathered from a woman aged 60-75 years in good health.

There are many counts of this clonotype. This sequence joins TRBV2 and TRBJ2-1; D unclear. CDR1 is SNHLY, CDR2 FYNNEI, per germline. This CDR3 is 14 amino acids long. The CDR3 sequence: CASEVGLPGNEQFF. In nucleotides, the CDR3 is TGTGCAAGCGAAGTTGGGCTTCCTGGCAATGAGCAGTTCTTC.

The CDR3 nucleotides read TGTGCCAGCAGAATCCGAATAGGACTAGCGGGAGTTGAAGAGACCCAGTACTTC. The encoded protein is CASRIRIGLAGVEETQYF. The chain joins TRBV6-1 to TRBJ2-5, with 13 bases fitting TRBD2. Germline V lookup: CDR1 MNHNS, CDR2 SASEGT. The CDR3 has 18 amino acids. After removal of 6 bases from V and 3 bases from J, the junction contained 13 bases not matched to a gene.